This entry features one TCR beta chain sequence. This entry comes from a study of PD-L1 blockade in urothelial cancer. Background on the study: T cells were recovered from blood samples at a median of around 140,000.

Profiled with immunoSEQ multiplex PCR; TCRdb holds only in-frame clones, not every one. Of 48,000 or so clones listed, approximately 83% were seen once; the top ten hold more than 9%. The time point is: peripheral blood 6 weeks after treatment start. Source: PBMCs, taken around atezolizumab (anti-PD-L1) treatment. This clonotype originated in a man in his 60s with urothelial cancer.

CDR3 in amino acids: CASRPPGTSTDTQYF. CDR3 sequence (DNA): TGTGCCAGCCGACCACCAGGAACTAGCACAGATACGCAGTATTTT. The chain has TRBV5-6 and TRBJ2-3; D gene uncertain. The V end was cut by 7 bases, the J end by 0 bases, with 15 bases between. CDR1 and CDR2 (germline): SGHDT, YYEEEE. The CDR3 covers 15 residues.